This T cell receptor (beta chain) was identified in a study of graft-versus-host responses after intestinal transplantation. Overall study: Those transplanted obtained multivisceral, liver-intestinal, or isolated intestinal grafts. Induction using anti-thymocyte globulin, followed by tacrolimus and steroids for about three years, was given to all recipients.

A remark on this clone: Its antigen is as yet unknown.

Study results and caveats: Early after transplant, HvG clones declined as circulating GvH clones peaked.

Generated by immunoSEQ multiplex PCR, the TCRdb table keeps only in-frame clones and is missing some. The table includes approximately 58,000 clones, about 87% detected once. There are 16 residues in the CDR3. Germline values: CDR1 SNHLY, CDR2 FYNNEI. V lost 8 bases and J lost 1; bases outside the gene matches: 5. This clonotype was sampled from a human patient who received an intestinal transplant, so some T cells may come from the graft donor. The chain is built from TRBV2 and TRBJ2-1; TRBD2 aligns across 13 bases. The sequenced sample was PBMCs, obtained 26 days after transplant. DNA for the CDR3: TGTGCCAGCGCAGGACTAGCGGGAGTATCCTACAATGAGCAGTTCTTC. It is translated as CASAGLAGVSYNEQFF.